This T cell receptor beta chain came from a study of T cells expressing NK-cell markers. Study context: Repertoire data for TCR beta were derived from sorted T cells (CD3+CD56+NKG2C+, CD3+CD56+NKG2C- and CD3+CD56-NKG2C+). General study results and limits: Expanded NKG2C+ T cell clones were not confirmed as HCMV-specific. The leading position in the CD3+CD56-NKG2C+ fraction of several donors also went to these clonotypes.

Using the 5' RACE reads, TCRdb records one entry per CDR3 protein without DNA. This table lists 550,000 to 600,000 distinct CDR3 sequences. Comments on this clonotype: Its antigen is not identified.

The sequenced sample consisted of blood T cells: a sorted CD56 or NKG2C T cell subset, CD4+ or CD8+ T cells, or bulk PBMC T cells (not recorded which). This clonotype was obtained from a man between 18 and 35 years old in good health.

The CDR3 is CASTSGGGYEQFF. The chain couples TRBV6-6 to TRBJ2-1; no DNA is available, so the TRBD2 call from TCRdb remains unchecked. CDR3 length: 13 residues. CDR1 is MNHNY and CDR2 is SVGAGI in the germline V gene (reference sequence).